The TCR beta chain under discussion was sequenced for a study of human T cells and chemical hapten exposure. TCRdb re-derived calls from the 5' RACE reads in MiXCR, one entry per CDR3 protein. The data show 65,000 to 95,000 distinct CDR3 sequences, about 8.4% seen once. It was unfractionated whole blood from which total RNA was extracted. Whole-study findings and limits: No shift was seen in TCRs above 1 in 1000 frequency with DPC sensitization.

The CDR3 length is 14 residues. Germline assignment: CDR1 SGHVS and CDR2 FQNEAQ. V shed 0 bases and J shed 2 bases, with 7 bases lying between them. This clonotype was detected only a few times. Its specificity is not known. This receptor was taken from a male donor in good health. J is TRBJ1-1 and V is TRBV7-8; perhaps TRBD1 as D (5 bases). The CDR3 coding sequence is TGTGCCAGCAGCTTAGCGACAGTTAACACTGAAGCTTTCTTT. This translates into CASSLATVNTEAFF.